The 13 T cell receptor beta chains below all came from one sample that was sequenced in a study of blood T cells in healthy people across ages. A second PCR of 7 to 11 cycles used a sample-barcoded 5' primer and a J-beta primer mix. A single record per CDR3 protein comes from TCRdb applying MiXCR to the 5' RACE reads. The repertoire holds about 900,000 distinct CDR3 sequences, with around 48% as singletons. The sequencing input was blood. These receptors all come from a man aged 25-40 years in good health.

This clonotype was observed a few times. This chain links TRBV7-8 with TRBJ2-3; perhaps TRBD2 as D (7 bases). V dropped 5 bases and J dropped 5 bases, with 14 bases sitting between them. Germline V lookup: CDR1 SGHVS, CDR2 FQNEAQ. The CDR3 runs 14 residues. Here the CDR3 DNA reads TGTGCCAGCAGCCCTGGGGGGGCGGGAGATACGCAGTATTTT. Translated, it gives CASSPGGAGDTQYF.

In its sample, this clonotype was seen a few times. This rearrangement joins TRBV7-9 to TRBJ2-5; no clear D gene. Trimming stripped 4 bases from V and 1 base from J, with 16 bases between. This CDR3 has 16 residues. The germline gives CDR1 SEHNR, CDR2 FQNEAQ (reference sequence). The CDR3 region has the DNA TGTGCCAGCAGCTCTGGTCGCAATGACCTCCAAGAGACCCAGTACTTC. Protein: CASSSGRNDLQETQYF.

Comment on this clonotype: A far larger clone is off by one base, so a read error is likely. This sequence joins TRBV5-1 and TRBJ2-7; D gene unclear. Germline CDR1 and CDR2: SGHRS and YFSETQ. This CDR3 comprises 13 residues. The CDR3 spells CTSSLELTYEQYF. The DNA of the CDR3 is TGCACCAGCAGCTTGGAGCTGACCTACGAGCAGTACTTC.

The rearrangement links TRBV27 to TRBJ1-2, with 7 bases identical to TRBD1. With V trimmed by 8 bases and J by 5 bases, 11 bases remained unmatched. The germline gives CDR1 MNHEY, CDR2 SMNVEV (reference sequence). The CDR3 consists of 14 residues. The CDR3 DNA reads TGTGCCAGCCGCCCTGGAGGGGGCTCGTATGGCTACACCTTC. Protein product: CASRPGGGSYGYTF.

With respect to this clonotype: Since a much larger clone is just one base distant, this may be a read error. The chain's CDR3 is CARSVKAKNIQYF. The DNA for the CDR3 is TGTGCCCGGAGTGTGAAAGCCAAAAACATTCAGTACTTC. V gene TRBV30 combines with J gene TRBJ2-4; D unclear. The CDR3 loop spans 13 amino acids. CDR1 GTSNPN and CDR2 SVGIG come from the germline V gene (reference sequence). The whole variable domain, filled in from reference TRBV30 and TRBJ2-4, reads SQTIHQWPATLVQPVGSPLSLECTVEGTSNPNLYWYRQAAGRGLQLLFYSVGIGQISSEVPQNLSASRPQDRQFILSSKKLLLSDSGFYLCARSVKAKNIQYFGAGTRLSVL.

There are many counts of this clonotype. The V gene is TRBV12-3 or TRBV12-4, the J gene TRBJ1-2; D uncertain. V dropped 6 bases and J dropped 4 bases, with 9 bases sitting between them. The CDR3 runs 12 residues. CDR3 residues: CASSLSTYGYTF. Here the CDR3 DNA reads TGTGCCAGCAGCCTTAGCACCTATGGCTACACCTTC.

The sample holds many counts of this clonotype. This chain connects TRBV5-1 to TRBJ2-2; the match to TRBD1 covers 7 bases. The CDR3 has 14 residues. Unmatched junction bases numbered 4, after V lost 2 bases and J lost 6 bases. Germline V gene sequence: CDR1 SGHRS, CDR2 YFSETQ. This CDR3 reads CASSLRQGAGELFF. The CDR3, as DNA: TGCGCCAGCAGCTTACGACAGGGTGCCGGGGAGCTGTTTTTT. The full variable domain, completed using reference TRBV5-1 and TRBJ2-2, is KAGVTQTPRYLIKTRGQQVTLSCSPISGHRSVSWYQQTPGQGLQFLFEYFSETQRNKGNFPGRFSGRQFSNSRSEMNVSTLELGDSALYLCASSLRQGAGELFFGEGSRLTVL.

The chain carries TRBV6-1 and TRBJ1-1; no firm D call. The germline V and J ends were trimmed by 7 bases and 0 bases, with 9 bases remaining between them. Germline V CDR1 and CDR2: MNHNS, SASEGT. This CDR3 comprises 13 residues. The CDR3 DNA reads TGTGCCAGCAACCACCCTATGAACACTGAAGCTTTCTTT. Translating gives CASNHPMNTEAFF.

This clonotype was seen only a few times. The chain carries TRBV20-1 and TRBJ1-5; D gene unclear. The CDR3 sequence is 12 residues long. Trimming took off 6 bases at V and 5 bases at J, with 11 bases between the two ends. Germline V gene lookup returns CDR1 DFQATT and CDR2 SNEGSKA (reference sequence). The chain's CDR3 is CSASDGYQPQHF. The CDR3 nucleotides read TGCAGTGCCAGCGACGGGTATCAGCCCCAGCATTTT.

This clonotype was detected only a few times. V usage is TRBV2 and J usage is TRBJ2-7; 10 bases are a match to TRBD2. The junction had 3 bases not matched to a gene; V was cut back by 4 bases and J by 3 bases. The CDR3 extends over 14 amino acids. Germline CDR1 is SNHLY and CDR2 is FYNNEI. For the CDR3, the DNA is TGTGCCAGCAGTGTACTAGCGGGGTACTACGAGCAGTACTTC. This sequence encodes CASSVLAGYYEQYF.

This clonotype was recorded a few times. A single base separates this from a much larger clone, so it may be a read error. The chain couples TRBV6-2 or TRBV6-3 to TRBJ2-7; tentative D call: TRBD2 (5 bases). Germline CDR1 and CDR2: MNHEY and SVGEGT. V was trimmed by 6 bases and J by 4 bases, leaving 10 bases between them. The CDR3 loop spans 12 amino acids. The CDR3 sequence: CASRLLDYEQYF. In nucleotides, the CDR3 is TGTGCCAGCAGGTTACTAGATTACGAGCAGTACTTC.

This clonotype was recorded a few times. The chain joins TRBV9 to TRBJ2-5; 9 bases align to TRBD1. The CDR3 has 16 residues. CDR1 is SGDLS and CDR2 is YYNGEE in the germline V gene. V gave up 6 bases and J gave up 4 bases; unmatched junction bases: 13. CDR3: CASNLGVTGGLETQYF. The CDR3 DNA sequence: TGTGCCAGCAACTTGGGAGTTACAGGGGGCTTAGAGACCCAGTACTTC. Variable domain in full (rest from reference TRBV9 and TRBJ2-5): DSGVTQTPKHLITATGQRVTLRCSPRSGDLSVYWYQQSLDQGLQFLIQYYNGEERAKGNILERFSAQQFPDLHSELNLSSLELGDSALYFCASNLGVTGGLETQYFGPGTRLLVL.

The chain is built from TRBV20-1 and TRBJ2-3; possibly TRBD2 for D (6 bases). Deletions cut 3 bases from V and 1 base from J, with 11 bases between. Looked up from germline, CDR1 is DFQATT and CDR2 is SNEGSKA (reference sequence). The CDR3 is 14 amino acids. CDR3 amino acids: CSARGGEGTDTQYF. As DNA, the CDR3 is TGCAGTGCTAGGGGGGGTGAAGGCACAGATACGCAGTATTTT.